The rows below give T cell receptor beta chains drawn from one sample of a study of human CD8 memory T cell subsets. TCRdb re-called the 5' RACE reads and catalogs CDR3 proteins one per entry, DNA excluded. The listing records roughly 16,000 distinct CDR3 sequences. The specimen sequenced was CD8+ stem-like memory T cells (TSCM and TCM) sorted from PBMCs. The receptors here all came from a human donor in good health. Each CDR3 is given with its conserved first and last residue. The size field is filled for only some rows; it gives once, few, many or a size class.

v_call: TRBV6-6; clone_size: -; j_call: TRBJ2-7; cdr3_aa: CASSGGTGRNEQYF
v_call: TRBV7-8; clone_size: -; j_call: TRBJ2-1; cdr3_aa: CASSLGTGSPNEQFF
v_call: TRBV7-2; clone_size: -; j_call: TRBJ2-7; cdr3_aa: CASSTTGAGAYEQYF
v_call: TRBV28; clone_size: -; j_call: TRBJ2-7; cdr3_aa: CASSCTGTGCEQYF
v_call: TRBV7-9; clone_size: -; j_call: TRBJ2-7; cdr3_aa: CASDRAGGSYEQYF
v_call: TRBV12-3/TRBV12-4; clone_size: -; j_call: TRBJ2-5; cdr3_aa: CASSASGGQETQYF
v_call: TRBV5-1; clone_size: -; j_call: TRBJ2-3; cdr3_aa: CASSGGLGGLTDTQYF
v_call: TRBV28; clone_size: -; j_call: TRBJ1-2; cdr3_aa: CASRKRGDYGYTF
v_call: TRBV24-1; clone_size: -; j_call: TRBJ2-2; cdr3_aa: CATSWGTGELFF
v_call: TRBV27; clone_size: -; j_call: TRBJ2-2; cdr3_aa: CASSFRGPNGELFF
v_call: TRBV29-1; clone_size: -; j_call: TRBJ2-7; cdr3_aa: CSVGTSGTYEQYF
v_call: TRBV28; clone_size: -; j_call: TRBJ2-2; cdr3_aa: CASSRTSGGAGELFF
v_call: TRBV12-3/TRBV12-4; clone_size: -; j_call: TRBJ2-5; cdr3_aa: CASSKEQGETQYF
v_call: TRBV7-9; clone_size: -; j_call: TRBJ1-4; cdr3_aa: CASSPSQNNEKLFF
v_call: TRBV6-6; clone_size: -; j_call: TRBJ2-1; cdr3_aa: CASSYGDEQFF
v_call: TRBV5-1; clone_size: medium-sized; j_call: TRBJ1-1; cdr3_aa: CASSLRGRGDLEAFF
v_call: TRBV28; clone_size: -; j_call: TRBJ2-6; cdr3_aa: CASSFKIGDRVRGGANVLTF
v_call: TRBV28; clone_size: medium-sized; j_call: TRBJ2-2; cdr3_aa: CASRSGSINTGELFF
v_call: TRBV7-9; clone_size: medium-sized; j_call: TRBJ1-1; cdr3_aa: CASSPPGGTGVAFF
v_call: TRBV25-1; clone_size: -; j_call: TRBJ2-3; cdr3_aa: CASTPGGDTQYF
v_call: TRBV4-3; clone_size: -; j_call: TRBJ2-7; cdr3_aa: CASSQDRQDMSSEQYF
v_call: TRBV7-9; clone_size: -; j_call: TRBJ2-5; cdr3_aa: CASSSAGTGTETQYF
v_call: TRBV12-3/TRBV12-4; clone_size: -; j_call: TRBJ1-1; cdr3_aa: CASTQLGTEAFF
v_call: TRBV23-1; clone_size: -; j_call: TRBJ2-1; cdr3_aa: CASSQSYRGTLAGSYNEQFF
v_call: TRBV20-1; clone_size: -; j_call: TRBJ1-1; cdr3_aa: CSAFDSIYGEAFF
v_call: TRBV5-1; clone_size: -; j_call: TRBJ2-3; cdr3_aa: CASSSVGVRGTDTQYF
v_call: TRBV11-3; clone_size: -; j_call: TRBJ2-1; cdr3_aa: CASSGKSRRGSGEQFF
v_call: TRBV7-6; clone_size: -; j_call: TRBJ2-2; cdr3_aa: CASSLGLRTGLDTGELFF
v_call: TRBV5-1; clone_size: -; j_call: TRBJ2-7; cdr3_aa: CASSLEGTGGFYEQYF
v_call: TRBV10-1; clone_size: -; j_call: TRBJ2-1; cdr3_aa: CASSESGAFGEQFF
v_call: TRBV6-2/TRBV6-3; clone_size: -; j_call: TRBJ1-1; cdr3_aa: CASSYSGTGETEAFF
v_call: TRBV6-2/TRBV6-3; clone_size: -; j_call: TRBJ2-7; cdr3_aa: CASSYTGKSHEQYF
v_call: TRBV29-1; clone_size: medium-sized; j_call: TRBJ1-3; cdr3_aa: CSVGVSSGNTIYF
v_call: TRBV2; clone_size: -; j_call: TRBJ2-1; cdr3_aa: CASEGGRGTDNEQFF
v_call: TRBV7-9; clone_size: medium-sized; j_call: TRBJ2-1; cdr3_aa: CASSSSNEQFF
v_call: TRBV13; clone_size: -; j_call: TRBJ2-7; cdr3_aa: CASSLEGSVSYEQYF
v_call: TRBV7-9; clone_size: -; j_call: TRBJ1-1; cdr3_aa: CASSLTAGGENTEAFF
v_call: TRBV6-5; clone_size: -; j_call: TRBJ2-5; cdr3_aa: CASSYNTGAHVETQYF
v_call: TRBV28; clone_size: -; j_call: TRBJ1-1; cdr3_aa: CASSFYTEAFF
v_call: TRBV7-8; clone_size: -; j_call: TRBJ2-7; cdr3_aa: CASTRGGSYEQYF
v_call: TRBV7-9; clone_size: -; j_call: TRBJ1-1; cdr3_aa: CASSPRVGETNTEAFF
v_call: TRBV4-3; clone_size: -; j_call: TRBJ1-1; cdr3_aa: CASSQDDQGQNTEAFF
v_call: TRBV19; clone_size: -; j_call: TRBJ2-1; cdr3_aa: CASSILDRGLYNEQFF
v_call: TRBV5-5; clone_size: -; j_call: TRBJ2-7; cdr3_aa: CASSFLAGAYEQYF
v_call: TRBV4-3; clone_size: -; j_call: TRBJ1-2; cdr3_aa: CASSQDLAGTRYGYTF
v_call: TRBV12-3/TRBV12-4; clone_size: -; j_call: TRBJ2-5; cdr3_aa: CASSLRGAQETQYF
v_call: TRBV15; clone_size: -; j_call: TRBJ2-3; cdr3_aa: CATSPGLAGLDTQYF
v_call: TRBV3-2; clone_size: -; j_call: TRBJ2-5; cdr3_aa: CASSQELAGGETQYF
v_call: TRBV19; clone_size: -; j_call: TRBJ1-1; cdr3_aa: CASSIGRSNTEAFF
v_call: TRBV2; clone_size: -; j_call: TRBJ2-2; cdr3_aa: CASSDPAEGTGELFF
v_call: TRBV19; clone_size: -; j_call: TRBJ1-5; cdr3_aa: CASSPRVDQPQHF
v_call: TRBV12-3/TRBV12-4; clone_size: -; j_call: TRBJ2-3; cdr3_aa: CASSFTVPWTDTQYF